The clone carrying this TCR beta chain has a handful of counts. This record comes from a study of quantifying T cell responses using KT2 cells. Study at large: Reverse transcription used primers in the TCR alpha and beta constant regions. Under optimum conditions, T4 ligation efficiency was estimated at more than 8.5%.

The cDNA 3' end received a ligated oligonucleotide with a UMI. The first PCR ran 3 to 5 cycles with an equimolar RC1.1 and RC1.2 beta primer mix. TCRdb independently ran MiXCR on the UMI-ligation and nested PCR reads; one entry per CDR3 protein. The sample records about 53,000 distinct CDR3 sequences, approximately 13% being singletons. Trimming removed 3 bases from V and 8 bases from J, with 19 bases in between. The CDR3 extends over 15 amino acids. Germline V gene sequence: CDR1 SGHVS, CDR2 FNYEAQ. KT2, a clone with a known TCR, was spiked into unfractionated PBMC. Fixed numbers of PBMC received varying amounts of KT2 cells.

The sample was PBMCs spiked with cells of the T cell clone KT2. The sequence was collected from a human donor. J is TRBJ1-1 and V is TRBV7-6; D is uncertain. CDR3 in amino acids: CASSFGRVPPAEAFF. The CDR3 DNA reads TGTGCCAGCAGCTTCGGCCGGGTTCCTCCGGCGGAAGCTTTCTTT.